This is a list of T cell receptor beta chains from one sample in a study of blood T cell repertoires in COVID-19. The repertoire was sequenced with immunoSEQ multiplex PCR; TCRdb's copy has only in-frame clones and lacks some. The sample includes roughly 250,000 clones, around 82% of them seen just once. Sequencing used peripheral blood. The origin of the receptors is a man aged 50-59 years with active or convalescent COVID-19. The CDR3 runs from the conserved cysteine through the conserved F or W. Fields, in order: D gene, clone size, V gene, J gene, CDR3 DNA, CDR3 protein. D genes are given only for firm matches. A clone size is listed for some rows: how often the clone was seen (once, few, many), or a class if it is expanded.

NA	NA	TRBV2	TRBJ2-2	TGTGCCAGCAGGAGGACAGTGAACACCGGGGAGCTGTTTTTT	CASRRTVNTGELFF
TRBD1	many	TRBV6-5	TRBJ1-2	TGTGCCAGCAGTCCGGGACAGGGCCTCAGCTACACCTTC	CASSPGQGLSYTF
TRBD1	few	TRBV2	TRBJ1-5	TGTGCCAGCAGGCTTAGGGGGCGCAGTCAGCCCCAGCATTTT	CASRLRGRSQPQHF
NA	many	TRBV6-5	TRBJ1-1	TGTGCCTGCGGGGGACTTGTGGGCACTGAAGCTTTCTTT	CACGGLVGTEAFF
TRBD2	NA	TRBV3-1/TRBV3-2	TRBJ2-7	TGTGCCAGCAGCGGGGTGCGGGGGGCCAACGAGCAGTACTTC	CASSGVRGANEQYF
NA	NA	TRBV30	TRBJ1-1	TGTGCCTGGAGACGGGCCGACCGGCGGGACACTGAAGCTTTCTTT	CAWRRADRRDTEAFF
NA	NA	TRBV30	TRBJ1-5	TGTGCCTGGTCTCAGGGGCAGCCCCAGCATTTT	CAWSQGQPQHF
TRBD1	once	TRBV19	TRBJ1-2	TGTGCCAGTAAAAAGGAACAGGGGCCTAACTATGGCTACACCTTC	CASKKEQGPNYGYTF
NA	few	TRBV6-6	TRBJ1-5	TGTGCCAGCAGTCCGCGGGCCGGGGGTGCGAATAGCAATCAGCCCCAGCATTTT	CASSPRAGGANSNQPQHF
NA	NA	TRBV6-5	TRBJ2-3	TGTGCCAGCAGCCGCGGAGGGACAGATACGCAGTATTTT	CASSRGGTDTQYF
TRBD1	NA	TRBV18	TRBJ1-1	TGTGCCAGCTCACCACAGGGGGCAAGCACTCGTACCGAAGCTTTCTTT	CASSPQGASTRTEAFF
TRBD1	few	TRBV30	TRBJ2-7	TGTGCCTGGGACAGGGGGCCTCCTTACGAGCAGTACTTC	CAWDRGPPYEQYF
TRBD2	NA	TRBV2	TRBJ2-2	TGTGCCAGCAGCGGGACTAGCGTGAACACCGGGGAGCTGTTTTTT	CASSGTSVNTGELFF
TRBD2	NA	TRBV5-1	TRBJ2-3	TGCGCCAGCTCCCCTAGCGGGGGGACAGATACGCAGTATTTT	CASSPSGGTDTQYF
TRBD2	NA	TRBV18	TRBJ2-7	TGTGCCAGCTCACCAGGGCTAGCGGGGCGCGAGCAGTACTTC	CASSPGLAGREQYF
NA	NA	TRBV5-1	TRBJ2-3	TGCGCCAGCAGCTTGGGACAGACAACAGCAGATACGCAGTATTTT	CASSLGQTTADTQYF
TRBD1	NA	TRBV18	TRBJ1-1	TGTGCCAGCTCACCACTAAATTTGGGACAGTCCCTGAACACTGAAGCTTTCTTT	CASSPLNLGQSLNTEAFF
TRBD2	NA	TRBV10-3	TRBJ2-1	TGTGCCATCAGAGGACTAGCGGGAACCTACAATGAGCAGTTCTTC	CAIRGLAGTYNEQFF
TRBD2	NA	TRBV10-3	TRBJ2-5	TGTGCCATCAGTGGGGGCGGGGGGGCCCCGGAGACCCAGTACTTC	CAISGGGGAPETQYF
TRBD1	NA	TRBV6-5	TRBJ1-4	TGTGCCAGCAGTTTGGACAGGCCCACTAATGAAAAACTGTTTTTT	CASSLDRPTNEKLFF
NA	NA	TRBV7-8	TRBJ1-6	TGTGCCAGCAGCATGACAGTTAATTCACCCCTCCACTTT	CASSMTVNSPLHF
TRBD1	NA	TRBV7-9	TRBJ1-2	TGTGCCAGCAGCTCAGGGGGAAATGGCTACACCTTC	CASSSGGNGYTF
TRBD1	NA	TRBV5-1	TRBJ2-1	TGCGCCAGCAGCAGTGGACAGGGGGTCGACAATGAGCAGTTCTTC	CASSSGQGVDNEQFF
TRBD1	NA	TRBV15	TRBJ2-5	TGTGCCACCAGCAGGAACAGGGGGCAAGAGACCCAGTACTTC	CATSRNRGQETQYF
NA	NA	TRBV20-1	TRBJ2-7	TGCAGTGCCACTATCGCGGGAGAGCAGTACTTC	CSATIAGEQYF
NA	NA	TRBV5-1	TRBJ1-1	TGCGCCAGCAGCGACACGGCCACTGAAGCTTTCTTT	CASSDTATEAFF
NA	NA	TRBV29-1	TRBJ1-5	TGCAGCGTTGAAGGGAGGGAAGGCCAGCCCCAGCATTTT	CSVEGREGQPQHF
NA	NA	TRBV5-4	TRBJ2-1	TGTGCCAGCAGCGCGGGCGGCGTGAGCTCCTACAATGAGCAGTTCTTC	CASSAGGVSSYNEQFF
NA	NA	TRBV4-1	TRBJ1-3	TGCGCCAGCAGCCAAGAGTTTTGGGCTGAAGCTGGAAACACCATATATTTT	CASSQEFWAEAGNTIYF
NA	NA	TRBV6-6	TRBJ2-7	TGTGCCAGCAGTTACTCGGTCGAGTACGAGCAGTACTTC	CASSYSVEYEQYF
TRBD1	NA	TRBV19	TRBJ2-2	TGTGCCAGTAGTACCTTAACAGGGGGGATCACCGGGGAGCTGTTTTTT	CASSTLTGGITGELFF
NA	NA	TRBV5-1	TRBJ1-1	TGCGCCAGCAGCCCACAGGGTTGGAACACTGAAGCTTTCTTT	CASSPQGWNTEAFF
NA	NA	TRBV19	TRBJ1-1	TGTGCCAGTAGTACTACAGGGCTTAACACTGAAGCTTTCTTT	CASSTTGLNTEAFF
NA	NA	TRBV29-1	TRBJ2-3	TGCAGCGTTTTGAAGGGGGTCGGGGCAGATACGCAGTATTTT	CSVLKGVGADTQYF
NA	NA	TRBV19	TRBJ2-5	TGTGCCAGTAGTATAGGACTGGCGGGGGAGACCCAGTACTTC	CASSIGLAGETQYF
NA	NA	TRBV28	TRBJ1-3	TGTGCCAGCAGTTCTGCTGGAAACACCATATATTTT	CASSSAGNTIYF
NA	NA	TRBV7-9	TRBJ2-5	TGTGCCAGCAGCTTAGGGGAGTACCAAGAGACCCAGTACTTC	CASSLGEYQETQYF
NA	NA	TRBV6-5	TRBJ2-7	TGTGCCAGCAGGCGGACAGAGAGCTCCTACGAGCAGTACTTC	CASRRTESSYEQYF
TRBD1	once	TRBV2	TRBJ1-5	TGTGCCAGCACTATGGACAGGGGCGTTAGCAATCAGCCCCAGCATTTT	CASTMDRGVSNQPQHF
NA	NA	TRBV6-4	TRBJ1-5	TGTGCCAGCGCATTCGACAGGTTCAATAGCAATCAGCCCCAGCATTTT	CASAFDRFNSNQPQHF
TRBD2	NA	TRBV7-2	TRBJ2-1	TGTGCCAGCAGAGCTAGCGGGGGGTCCTACAATGAGCAGTTCTTC	CASRASGGSYNEQFF
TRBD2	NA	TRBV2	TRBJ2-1	TGTGCCAGCAGTGAAAATGCGGGGGGGCCCGTTGAGCAGTTCTTC	CASSENAGGPVEQFF
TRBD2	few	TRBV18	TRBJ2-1	TGTGCCAGCTCCCGGACTAGCGGGGAGTACAATGAGCAGTTCTTC	CASSRTSGEYNEQFF
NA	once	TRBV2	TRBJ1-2	TGTGCCAGCAGCCTCCTGAACAGCCCTAACTATGGCTACACCTTC	CASSLLNSPNYGYTF
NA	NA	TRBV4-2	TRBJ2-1	TGTGCCAGCAGCCACGCAGACTCTTGGGAGCAGTTCTTC	CASSHADSWEQFF
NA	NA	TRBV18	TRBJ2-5	TGTGCCAGCTCACGGGATCTCGCGGGGTGGCAAGAGACCCAGTACTTC	CASSRDLAGWQETQYF
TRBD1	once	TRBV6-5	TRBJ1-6	TGTGCCAGCAAGACGGACAGGGGCAATTCACCCCTCCACTTT	CASKTDRGNSPLHF
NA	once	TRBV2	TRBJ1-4	TGTGCCAGCCACTCCCGGGGGGCGCCTGAAAAACTGTTTTTT	CASHSRGAPEKLFF
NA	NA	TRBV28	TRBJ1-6	TGTGCCAGCCTCCTGGGTGGCAGTCGAGCAGGTTCACCCCTCCACTTT	CASLLGGSRAGSPLHF
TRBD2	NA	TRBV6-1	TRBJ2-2	TGTGCCAGCAGTGCGGGACTAGAATCGGGGCAGCGGACCGGGGAGCTGTTTTTT	CASSAGLESGQRTGELFF
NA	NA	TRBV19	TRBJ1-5	TGTGCCAGTAAACATCCGGGACACAATTCCAATCAGCCCCAGCATTTT	CASKHPGHNSNQPQHF
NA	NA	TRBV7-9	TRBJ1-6	TGTGCCAGCAGCCAGGCTGGCTCACCCCTCCACTTT	CASSQAGSPLHF
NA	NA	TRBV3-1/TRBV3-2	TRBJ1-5	TGTGCCAGCAGCCAAACCCCTATCGATCAGCCCCAGCATTTT	CASSQTPIDQPQHF